This entry is about one T cell receptor beta chain. Its specificity is not known. This specimen comes from a study of T cells after posttransplantation cyclophosphamide. Study findings and constraints: Recipient CMV seropositivity and CMV reactivation strongly tracked TRB clonality. Later post-transplant blood repertoires were often dominated by donor CD8+ memory clones. TRB overlap between skin or GI tissue T cells and blood was limited.

The method was immunoSEQ multiplex PCR; TCRdb's version includes in-frame clones alone and lacks a portion of them. Among tens of thousands of clones listed, 93% were seen once. The CDR3 runs to 19 residues. Germline V lookup: CDR1 MGHRA, CDR2 YSYEKL. Trimming took 0 bases from V and 0 from J, leaving 18 bases between them. Source material: PBMCs. The TCR originated in a woman aged 25 to 39 in good health and a related stem cell transplant donor. The rearrangement joins TRBV4-1 to TRBJ1-5; no reliable D call. The CDR3, as DNA: TGCGCCAGCAGCCAAGATCTTTACAGCTTAAGGAATAGCAATCAGCCCCAGCATTTT. As protein: CASSQDLYSLRNSNQPQHF.